These T cell receptor beta chains were read from a single sample in a study of human T cells and chemical hapten exposure. TCRdb processed the RACE reads anew with MiXCR; each CDR3 protein has one entry. Among more than 110,000 distinct CDR3 sequences listed, about 11% were seen once. The sample was whole blood, taken in connection with sensitization to the hapten diphenylcyclopropenone (DPC). These receptors originate from a woman between 50 and 59 years old with alopecia areata. Some clones in this sample may be carry-over from other donors' samples. Each CDR3 is given with its conserved first and last residue. A D gene is named only where the DNA matches it firmly. Clone size appears in some rows only: once, few, many, or a class for an expanded clone.

V: TRBV7-2
size: -
J: TRBJ1-4
D: -
DNA: TGTGCCAGCGGGAAGGGACTTAATGAAAAACTGTTTTTT
CDR3: CASGKGLNEKLFF

V: TRBV14
size: few
J: TRBJ1-1
D: -
DNA: TGTGCCAGCAGCCCCTCTCTGGGTTTAAAAGCTTTCTTT
CDR3: CASSPSLGLKAFF

V: TRBV5-1
size: -
J: TRBJ1-6
D: -
DNA: TGCGCCAGCAGCGCGCGGGGGGCAGGTTCACCCCTCCACTTT
CDR3: CASSARGAGSPLHF

V: TRBV11-2
size: -
J: TRBJ2-1
D: TRBD2
DNA: TGTGCCAGCAGCCGGCTAGCGGGGTCCTACAATGAGCAGTTCTTC
CDR3: CASSRLAGSYNEQFF

V: TRBV29-1
size: -
J: TRBJ2-5
D: TRBD2
DNA: TGCAGCGACTTGGGAGGGCCGGGTGAGACCCAGTACTTC
CDR3: CSDLGGPGETQYF

V: TRBV14
size: -
J: TRBJ1-4
D: -
DNA: TGTGCCAGCAGCTTCAGCCGGGCAACTAATGAAAAACTGTTTTTT
CDR3: CASSFSRATNEKLFF

V: TRBV7-9
size: -
J: TRBJ2-2
D: -
DNA: TGTGCCAGCAGCCGATCGGGAACCTTAAACACCGGGGAGCTGTTTTTT
CDR3: CASSRSGTLNTGELFF

V: TRBV29-1
size: few
J: TRBJ2-2
D: TRBD2
DNA: TGCAGCGTTGGACTAGCGGGAAGGGACACCGGGGAGCTGTTTTTT
CDR3: CSVGLAGRDTGELFF

V: TRBV19
size: many
J: TRBJ1-2
D: -
DNA: TGTGCCAGTAGTGCTACCGGGACGATTAGCATCGGCTACACCTTC
CDR3: CASSATGTISIGYTF

V: TRBV5-5
size: few
J: TRBJ2-6
D: -
DNA: TGTGCCAGCAGCGTCCGGGACGGACAATCTGGGGCCAACGTCCTGACTTTC
CDR3: CASSVRDGQSGANVLTF

V: TRBV28
size: many
J: TRBJ2-3
D: TRBD2
DNA: TGTGCCAGCAGTTGGGGACTAGGAGGTACGCAGTATTTT
CDR3: CASSWGLGGTQYF

V: TRBV12-3/TRBV12-4
size: -
J: TRBJ1-3
D: -
DNA: TGTGCCAGCACTCCCCAAGGGTTTACTGGAAACACCATATATTTT
CDR3: CASTPQGFTGNTIYF

V: TRBV19
size: -
J: TRBJ2-7
D: -
DNA: TGTGCCAGTAGTATAGCAGCAGGGGCTGAGGACGAGCAGTACTTC
CDR3: CASSIAAGAEDEQYF

V: TRBV12-3/TRBV12-4
size: many
J: TRBJ1-6
D: -
DNA: TGTGCCAGCAGCGCAGGGAATTCACCCCTCCACTTT
CDR3: CASSAGNSPLHF

V: TRBV7-8
size: few
J: TRBJ1-5
D: -
DNA: TGTGCCAGCAGCCCCCGGGGCTACAATCAGCCCCAGCATTTT
CDR3: CASSPRGYNQPQHF

V: TRBV12-3/TRBV12-4
size: few
J: TRBJ2-3
D: -
DNA: TGTGCCAGCATTCATTCCGGGACCGTTCCAGATACGCAGTATTTT
CDR3: CASIHSGTVPDTQYF

V: TRBV29-1
size: -
J: TRBJ2-3
D: -
DNA: TGCAGCGTTGATTGGGGGGATACGCAGTATTTT
CDR3: CSVDWGDTQYF

V: TRBV11-2
size: few
J: TRBJ2-3
D: TRBD2
DNA: TGTGCCAGCAGCTTAGCCGTCAGCGGGAGTGCAGATACGCAGTATTTT
CDR3: CASSLAVSGSADTQYF

V: TRBV6-1
size: few
J: TRBJ2-5
D: -
DNA: TGTGCCAGCAGTGAACAGGGATACCAAGAGACCCAGTACTTC
CDR3: CASSEQGYQETQYF

V: TRBV19
size: -
J: TRBJ2-3
D: TRBD2
DNA: TGTGCCAGTAGTTCAGGACTAGCGGGAATCACAGATACACAGTATTTT
CDR3: CASSSGLAGITDTQYF

V: TRBV28
size: -
J: TRBJ2-4
D: -
DNA: TGTGCCAGCAGTTTTCCTCCTAGGGCCGCGGGCATTCAGTACTTC
CDR3: CASSFPPRAAGIQYF

V: TRBV19
size: many
J: TRBJ2-5
D: -
DNA: TGTGCCAGTAGTGAGACCCAAGAGACCCAGTACTTC
CDR3: CASSETQETQYF

V: TRBV2
size: few
J: TRBJ2-5
D: -
DNA: TGTGCCAGCACCCTGGACTATGAGACCCAGTACTTC
CDR3: CASTLDYETQYF

V: TRBV11-2
size: few
J: TRBJ2-7
D: -
DNA: TGTGCCAGCAGTAGGGTGACCTCCGAGCAGTACTTC
CDR3: CASSRVTSEQYF

V: TRBV4-1
size: -
J: TRBJ2-3
D: TRBD2
DNA: TGCGCCAGCAGCCAAGACGGAGGAGCGGGAGTGGCCTCCGGCACAGATACGCAGTATTTT
CDR3: CASSQDGGAGVASGTDTQYF

V: TRBV4-2
size: -
J: TRBJ2-1
D: -
DNA: TGTGCCAGCAGCCAAGAATCAGACACTAGCTCCTACAATGAGCAGTTCTTC
CDR3: CASSQESDTSSYNEQFF

V: TRBV7-9
size: -
J: TRBJ2-1
D: -
DNA: TGTGCCAGCAGCTCACGGGGAGCGGTCTACAATGAGCAGTTCTTC
CDR3: CASSSRGAVYNEQFF

V: TRBV3-1
size: many
J: TRBJ2-7
D: -
DNA: TGTGCCAGCAGCCAGCTCTTACTAGGAGATTACTACGAGCAGTACTTC
CDR3: CASSQLLLGDYYEQYF

V: TRBV3-1
size: few
J: TRBJ2-2
D: -
DNA: TGTGCCAGCAGCCAAGTTATAGGCCCCGGGGAGCTGTTTTTT
CDR3: CASSQVIGPGELFF

V: TRBV7-3
size: -
J: TRBJ1-4
D: -
DNA: TGTGCCAGCAGCTATACAGCGAGGGGCGAAAAACTGTTTTTT
CDR3: CASSYTARGEKLFF

V: TRBV7-3
size: few
J: TRBJ2-2
D: TRBD2
DNA: TGTGCCAGCAGCCCAACGGGAGTGGCCGGGAGGGCCGGGGAGCTGTTTTTT
CDR3: CASSPTGVAGRAGELFF

V: TRBV29-1
size: -
J: TRBJ1-2
D: -
DNA: TGCAGCGTTCTCGCCCTTTCCTATGGCTACACCTTC
CDR3: CSVLALSYGYTF

V: TRBV7-3
size: -
J: TRBJ2-3
D: TRBD2
DNA: TGTGCCAGCAGCTTAAGAGCGGGAGGGGGCACAGATACGCAGTATTTT
CDR3: CASSLRAGGGTDTQYF